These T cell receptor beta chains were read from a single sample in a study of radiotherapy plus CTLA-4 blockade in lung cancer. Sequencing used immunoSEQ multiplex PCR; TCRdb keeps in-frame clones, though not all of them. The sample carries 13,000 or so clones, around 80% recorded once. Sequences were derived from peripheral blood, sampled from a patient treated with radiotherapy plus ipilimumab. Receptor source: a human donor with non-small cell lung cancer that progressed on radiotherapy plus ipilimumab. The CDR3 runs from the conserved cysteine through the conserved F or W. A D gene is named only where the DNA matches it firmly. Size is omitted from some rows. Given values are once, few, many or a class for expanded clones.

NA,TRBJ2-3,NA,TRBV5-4,CASKGGLSTDTQYF,TGTGCCAGCAAAGGCGGACTAAGCACAGATACGCAGTATTTT
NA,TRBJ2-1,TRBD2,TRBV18,CASSRLAGSSYNEQFF,TGTGCCAGCTCACGCCTAGCGGGGAGCTCCTACAATGAGCAGTTCTTC
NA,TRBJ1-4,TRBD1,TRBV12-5,CASGSQGAEQKLFF,TGTGCTAGTGGTTCTCAGGGGGCGGAACAAAAACTGTTTTTT
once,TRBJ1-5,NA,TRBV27,CASRPGIISNQPQHF,TGTGCCAGCAGGCCCGGGATTATTAGCAATCAGCCCCAGCATTTT
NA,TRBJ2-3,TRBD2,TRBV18,CASSPRTSGGASTDTQYF,TGTGCCAGCTCACCTAGGACTAGCGGGGGGGCTAGCACAGATACGCAGTATTTT
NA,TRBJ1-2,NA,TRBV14,CASSQVTGWDYGYTF,TGTGCCAGCAGCCAAGTCACGGGGTGGGACTATGGCTACACCTTC
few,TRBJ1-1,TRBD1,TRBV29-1,CSVGWDSLMNTEAFF,TGCAGCGTTGGATGGGACAGCCTTATGAACACTGAAGCTTTCTTT
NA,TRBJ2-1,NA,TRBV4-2,CASSPARLGTSYNEQFF,TGTGCCAGCAGCCCCGCCCGTTTGGGGACCTCCTACAATGAGCAGTTCTTC
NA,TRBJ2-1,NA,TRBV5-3,CARYQLRDQYNEQFF,TGTGCCAGATACCAACTGCGAGATCAATACAATGAGCAGTTCTTC
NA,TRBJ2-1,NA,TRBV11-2,CASSLGLPGRSYNEQFF,TGTGCCAGCAGCTTAGGCCTTCCGGGTCGCTCCTACAATGAGCAGTTCTTC
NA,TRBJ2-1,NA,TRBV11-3,CVSSPTEPPYNEQFF,TGTGTCAGCAGTCCTACAGAGCCCCCTTACAATGAGCAGTTCTTC
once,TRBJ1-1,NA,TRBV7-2,CASSLDRALGTEAFF,TGTGCCAGCAGCTTAGATCGAGCTTTGGGCACTGAAGCTTTCTTT
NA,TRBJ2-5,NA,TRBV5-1,CASSFTETQYF,TGCGCCAGCAGCTTTACAGAGACCCAGTACTTC
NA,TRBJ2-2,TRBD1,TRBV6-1,CASLLSGGHGELFF,TGTGCCAGCCTTCTTTCAGGGGGCCACGGGGAGCTGTTTTTT
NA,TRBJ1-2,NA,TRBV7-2,CASSLFGGSNYGYTF,TGTGCCAGCAGCTTATTCGGGGGCAGTAACTATGGCTACACCTTC
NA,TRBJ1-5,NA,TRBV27,CASRRGVNQPQHF,TGTGCCAGCAGGAGGGGGGTCAATCAGCCCCAGCATTTT
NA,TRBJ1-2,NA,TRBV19,CASRRNEAAYGYTF,TGTGCCAGTAGACGAAATGAGGCGGCCTATGGCTACACCTTC
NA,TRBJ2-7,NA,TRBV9,CASSVAGVPYEQYF,TGTGCCAGCAGCGTGGCAGGGGTACCCTACGAGCAGTACTTC
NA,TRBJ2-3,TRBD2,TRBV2,CASFPPTSGGFANTQYF,TGTGCCAGCTTCCCCCCTACTAGCGGGGGTTTCGCAAATACGCAGTATTTT
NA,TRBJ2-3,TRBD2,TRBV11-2,CASSKLSRAGGLTDTQYF,TGTGCCAGCAGCAAGCTTAGTAGGGCGGGGGGGCTGACAGATACGCAGTATTTT
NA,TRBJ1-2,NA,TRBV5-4,CASSLTGSGYTF,TGTGCCAGCAGCTTAACAGGGTCTGGCTACACCTTC
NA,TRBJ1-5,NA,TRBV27,CASRPGIISNQPQHF,TGTGCCAGCAGACCCGGTATAATAAGCAATCAGCCCCAGCATTTT
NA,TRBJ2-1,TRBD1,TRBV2,CASTRTGIREQFF,TGTGCCAGCACAAGGACAGGGATTCGTGAGCAGTTCTTC
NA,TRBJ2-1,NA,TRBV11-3,CASSLDGQYNEQFF,TGTGCCAGCAGCCTAGACGGACAGTACAATGAGCAGTTCTTC
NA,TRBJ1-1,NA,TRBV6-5,CASSYSTVREAFF,TGTGCCAGCAGTTACTCGACGGTCCGGGAAGCTTTCTTT
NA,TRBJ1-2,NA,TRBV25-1,CASSAGGANYGYTF,TGTGCCAGCAGTGCCGGTGGAGCTAACTATGGCTACACCTTC
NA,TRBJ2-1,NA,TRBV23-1,CASSQSPPGHPRGNEQFF,TGCGCCAGCAGTCAATCACCCCCCGGACATCCCAGGGGAAATGAGCAGTTCTTC
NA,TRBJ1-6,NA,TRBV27,CASSLGSGNNSPLHF,TGTGCCAGCAGTTTAGGCTCGGGGAATAATTCACCCCTCCACTTT
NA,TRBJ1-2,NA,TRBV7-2,CASSPRTPANYGYTF,TGTGCCAGCAGCCCCCGGACGCCAGCTAACTATGGCTACACCTTC
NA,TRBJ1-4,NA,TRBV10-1,CASGEQTRRLLKLFF,TGCGCCAGCGGCGAGCAAACCCGGCGGCTTTTAAAACTGTTTTTT
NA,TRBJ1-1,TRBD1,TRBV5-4,CASSLGDRGRTEAFF,TGTGCCAGCAGCTTAGGGGACAGGGGGCGCACTGAAGCTTTCTTT
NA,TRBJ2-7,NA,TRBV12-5,CASGLVIGGRGYEQYF,TGTGCTAGTGGTTTGGTTATTGGCGGCAGGGGATACGAGCAGTACTTC
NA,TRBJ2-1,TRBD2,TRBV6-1,CASSRLAGAGGEQFF,TGTGCCAGCAGTCGACTAGCGGGGGCCGGGGGTGAGCAGTTCTTC
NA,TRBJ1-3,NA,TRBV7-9,CAGRRASGNTIYF,TGTGCCGGCAGAAGAGCCTCTGGAAACACCATATATTTT
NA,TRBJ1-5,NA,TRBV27,CASRPGVIGNQPQHF,TGTGCCAGCAGACCAGGAGTAATTGGCAATCAGCCCCAGCATTTT
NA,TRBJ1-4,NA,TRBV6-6,CASTTGQINQKLFF,TGTGCCAGCACCACCGGACAGATTAACCAAAAACTGTTTTTT
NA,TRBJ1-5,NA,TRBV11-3,CASSLEVQSNQPQHF,TGTGCCAGCAGCTTAGAGGTCCAGTCCAATCAGCCCCAGCATTTT
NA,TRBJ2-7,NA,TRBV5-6,CASTGMRVGKPYEQYF,TGTGCCAGCACCGGTATGAGAGTCGGTAAACCCTACGAGCAGTACTTC
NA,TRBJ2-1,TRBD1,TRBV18,CASRTGTGLGNEQFF,TGTGCCAGCAGGACCGGGACAGGCTTGGGCAATGAGCAGTTCTTC
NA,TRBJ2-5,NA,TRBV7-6,CASSPAGETQYF,TGTGCCAGCAGCCCCGCAGGGGAGACCCAGTACTTC
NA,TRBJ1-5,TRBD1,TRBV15,CATSTGTGSNQPQHF,TGTGCCACCAGCACCGGGACAGGTAGCAATCAGCCCCAGCATTTT
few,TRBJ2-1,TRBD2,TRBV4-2,CASSQVGLAGGPREQFF,TGTGCCAGCAGCCAAGTCGGGCTAGCGGGGGGGCCTCGCGAGCAGTTCTTC
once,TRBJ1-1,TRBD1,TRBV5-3,CARSLDDRGVTEAFF,TGTGCCAGAAGCTTGGATGACAGGGGGGTGACTGAAGCTTTCTTT
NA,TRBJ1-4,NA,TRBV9,CASSVIDSPEKLFF,TGTGCCAGCAGCGTAATAGACAGCCCTGAAAAACTGTTTTTT
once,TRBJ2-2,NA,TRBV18,CASSLPGSRAGELFF,TGTGCCAGCTCACTTCCCGGGTCGAGGGCCGGGGAGCTGTTTTTT
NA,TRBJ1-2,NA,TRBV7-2,CASSAQVNYGYTF,TGTGCCAGCAGCGCCCAGGTTAACTATGGCTACACCTTC
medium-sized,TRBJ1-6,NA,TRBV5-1,CASSWAPGIDSPLHF,TGCGCCAGCAGCTGGGCCCCCGGGATTGATTCACCCCTCCACTTT
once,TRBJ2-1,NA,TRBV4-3,CASSQDDPGDYNEQFF,TGCGCCAGCAGCCAAGATGACCCAGGTGATTACAATGAGCAGTTCTTC
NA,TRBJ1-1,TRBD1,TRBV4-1,CASSQNTGGTGSNGEAFF,TGCGCCAGCAGCCAAAATACGGGCGGGACAGGGAGTAATGGTGAAGCTTTCTTT
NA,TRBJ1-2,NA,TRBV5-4,CASSLWSRNYGYTF,TGTGCCAGCAGCTTGTGGTCCAGAAACTATGGCTACACCTTC
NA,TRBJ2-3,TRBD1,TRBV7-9,CASSQGTGEDTQYF,TGTGCCAGCAGCCAAGGGACAGGGGAAGATACGCAGTATTTT
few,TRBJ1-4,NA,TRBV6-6,CASSYAGGARGEKLFF,TGTGCCAGCAGTTACGCGGGGGGCGCTAGGGGTGAAAAACTGTTTTTT
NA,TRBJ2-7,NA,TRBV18,CASSPDLSSSYEQYF,TGTGCCAGCTCACCGGACTTATCGAGCTCCTACGAGCAGTACTTC
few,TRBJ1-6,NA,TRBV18,CASSPSGESPLHF,TGTGCCAGCTCACCCTCAGGGGAGTCACCCCTCCACTTT
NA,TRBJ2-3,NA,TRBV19,CASSMMGQGADTQYF,TGTGCCAGTAGTATGATGGGGCAAGGGGCAGATACGCAGTATTTT